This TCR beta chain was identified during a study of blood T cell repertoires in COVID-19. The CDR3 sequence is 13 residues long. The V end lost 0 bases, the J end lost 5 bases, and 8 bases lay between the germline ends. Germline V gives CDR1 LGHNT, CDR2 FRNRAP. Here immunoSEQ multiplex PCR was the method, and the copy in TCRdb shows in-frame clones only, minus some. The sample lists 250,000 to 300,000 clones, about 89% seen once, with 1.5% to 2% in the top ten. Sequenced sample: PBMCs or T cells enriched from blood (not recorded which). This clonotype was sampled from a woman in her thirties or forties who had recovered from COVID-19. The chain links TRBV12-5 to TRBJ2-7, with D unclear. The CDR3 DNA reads TGTGCTAGTGGTTTGGTACACCCCAACGAGCAGTACTTC. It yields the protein CASGLVHPNEQYF.